The 13 T cell receptor beta chains listed next were all sequenced from one sample in a study of blood T cell repertoires in COVID-19 (dated by TCRdb to the early 2020s). Library preparation was by the immunoSEQ multiplex PCR assay. TCRdb carries this immuneACCESS record with in-frame sequences only. Its versions omit some clonotypes, under half of them owing to an unresolved V gene in the studies checked, with the rest unexplained. The sample contains about 210,000 clones, around 88% of them found a single time. Roughly 1.5% of the sample lies in the top ten. The source material was peripheral blood. These receptors were taken from a man in his late teens or twenties with active or convalescent COVID-19.

The gene calls are TRBV6-5 and TRBJ2-7; 7 bases agree with TRBD1. CDR1 and CDR2 from the germline V gene are MNHEY and SVGAGI. V trimming: 5 bases; J trimming: 2 bases; junction bases outside the gene matches: 6. This CDR3 is built from 14 residues. The CDR3: CASSRQGRAYEQYF. The CDR3, as DNA: TGTGCCAGCAGTCGACAGGGCCGGGCCTACGAGCAGTACTTC.

The chain uses TRBV7-7 and TRBJ1-1, with TRBD1 matching over 7 bases. The J segment lost 0 bases and the V segment lost 5 bases, leaving 6 bases of the junction unmatched. The germline V gene has CDR1 SSHAT and CDR2 FNYEAQ (reference sequence). The CDR3 loop spans 15 amino acids. The DNA for the CDR3 is TGTGCCAGCAGCCCCCCGGGACAGATGAACACTGAAGCTTTCTTT. Translating gives CASSPPGQMNTEAFF.

The chain employs TRBV7-9 and TRBJ2-1; D not resolved. With 4 bases removed from V and 8 bases from J, the gap between germline ends came to 9 bases. The germline gives CDR1 SEHNR, CDR2 FQNEAQ (reference sequence). This CDR3 has 12 residues. CDR3 DNA sequence: TGTGCCAGCAGCTCGCCGAGCTATGAGCAGTTCTTC. Translated, it gives CASSSPSYEQFF.

The CDR3 region is CASTFRAGNNGELFF. CDR3 in DNA: TGTGCCAGCACCTTCCGGGCGGGGAATAACGGGGAGCTGTTTTTT. This chain joins TRBV19 and TRBJ2-2; a possible D gene is TRBD2 (6 bases). V lost 9 bases and J 7 bases, leaving 21 bases between the germline ends. CDR3 length equals 15 residues. The germline V gene encodes CDR1 LNHDA and CDR2 SQIVND (reference sequence). Drawing the rest from reference TRBV19 and TRBJ2-2, the complete variable domain is DGGITQSPKYLFRKEGQNVTLSCEQNLNHDAMYWYRQDPGQGLRLIYYSQIVNDFQKGDIAEGYSVSREKKESFPLTVTSAQKNPTAFYLCASTFRAGNNGELFFGEGSRLTVL.

This chain joins TRBV19 and TRBJ2-7; 10 nucleotides agree with TRBD1. V was pared by 6 bases and J by 7 bases, with 6 bases of the junction left unmatched. CDR3 size: 13 residues. Germline-derived CDR1 and CDR2 are LNHDA and SQIVND (reference sequence). The CDR3 loop is CASSPGQGWEQYF. CDR3 DNA sequence: TGTGCCAGTAGCCCGGGACAGGGGTGGGAGCAGTACTTC.

This clone was seen a single time. The rearrangement links TRBV6-2 or TRBV6-3 to TRBJ1-5; 9 bases are shared with TRBD1. Trimming removed 5 bases from V and 1 base from J; junction bases left unmatched: 6. CDR1 is MNHEY and CDR2 is SVGEGT in the germline V gene. This CDR3 has 16 amino acids. CDR3 nucleotides: TGTGCCAGCAGTCAAGGACAGGGGTTGAGCAATCAGCCCCAGCATTTT. Amino acid sequence: CASSQGQGLSNQPQHF.

The chain has TRBV6-1 and TRBJ1-1, with D unresolved. The CDR3 consists of 17 residues. Germline CDR1 MNHNS, CDR2 SASEGT. The germline V and J ends were trimmed by 1 base and 1 base, with 16 bases remaining between them. The CDR3 sequence is CASSEGVVRQTNTEAFF. DNA of the CDR3: TGTGCCAGCAGTGAAGGAGTTGTGAGGCAGACGAACACTGAAGCTTTCTTT.

The chain has TRBV28 and TRBJ1-5, with TRBD1 matching 9 bases. V was pared by 6 bases and J by 9 bases, with 12 bases of the junction left unmatched. There are 15 residues in the CDR3. From germline, CDR1 is MDHEN and CDR2 SYDVKM. CDR3 sequence: CASRPNRGLLGPQHF. CDR3 nucleotides: TGTGCCAGCAGGCCAAACAGGGGGCTCTTGGGGCCCCAGCATTTT.

The chain combines TRBV6-2 or TRBV6-3 with TRBJ1-2; no clear D gene. The CDR3 totals 17 residues. V lost 0 bases and J 0 bases, leaving 14 bases between the germline ends. Germline values: CDR1 MNHEY, CDR2 SVGEGT. CDR3 sequence (DNA): TGTGCCAGCAGTTACTCCGACGTCGGGGAACCTAACTATGGCTACACCTTC. This translates into CASSYSDVGEPNYGYTF.

This clone was recorded a few times. V usage is TRBV6-5 and J usage is TRBJ2-1, with unresolved D. The CDR3 covers 11 residues. The V end lost 7 bases, the J end lost 4 bases, and 5 bases lay between the germline ends. Germline V gene sequence: CDR1 MNHEY, CDR2 SVGAGI. Written as DNA, the CDR3 is TGTGCCAGCAAAGAGTACAATGAGCAGTTCTTC. It yields the protein CASKEYNEQFF.

The genes are TRBV7-7 and TRBJ2-1; 12 bases map to TRBD2. In germline, CDR1 is SSHAT, CDR2 FNYEAQ (reference sequence). The CDR3 consists of 15 residues. The J segment lost 5 bases and the V segment lost 5 bases, leaving 4 bases of the junction unmatched. For the CDR3, the DNA is TGTGCCAGCAGCCCGCTAGCGGGAGGGAACAATGAGCAGTTCTTC. This translates into CASSPLAGGNNEQFF.

The chain joins TRBV19 to TRBJ2-7, with TRBD2 matching 8 bases. The CDR3 has 15 amino acids. Per germline, CDR1 LNHDA and CDR2 SQIVND (reference sequence). Trimming took 5 bases from V and 6 from J; bases not matched to a gene: 12. Here the CDR3 DNA reads TGTGCCAGTAGTTACGCCGGGACTAGTGGACGCGAGCAGTACTTC. This sequence encodes CASSYAGTSGREQYF.

The genes are TRBV7-9 and TRBJ1-3; 7 bases are a match to TRBD1. Germline V lookup: CDR1 SEHNR, CDR2 FQNEAQ (reference sequence). V shed 1 base and J 0 bases; nucleotides not matched to a gene: 3. The length of the CDR3 is 16 residues. CDR3: CASSLGPGGSGNTIYF. Written as DNA, the CDR3 is TGTGCCAGCAGCTTAGGTCCAGGGGGCTCTGGAAACACCATATATTTT.